These 5 T cell receptor beta chains originate from one sample sequenced in a study of neurological immune-mediated disorders. From the 5' RACE reads, TCRdb called clonotypes with MiXCR, one entry per CDR3 protein. The sample contains roughly 60,000 distinct CDR3 sequences, over 2% of which appear only once. The sequenced material came from PBMCs. These receptors all come from a man between 45 and 60 years old with multiple sclerosis.

This clonotype appeared many times. The chain employs TRBV20-1 and TRBJ2-3, with 9 bases that match TRBD2. The CDR3 spans 15 residues. With V trimmed by 4 bases and J by 2 bases, 7 bases remained unmatched. The germline CDR1 and CDR2 sequences are DFQATT and SNEGSKA (reference sequence). Here the CDR3 reads CSATSGGRSTDTQYF. Here the CDR3 DNA reads TGCAGTGCTACGAGCGGGGGGCGGTCCACAGATACGCAGTATTTT.

Ten or more counts support this clonotype. V usage is TRBV10-3 and J usage is TRBJ2-7; D assignment may be TRBD1 or TRBD2 (5 bases each). The V end lost 2 bases, the J end lost 5 bases, and 13 bases lay between the germline ends. In germline, CDR1 is ENHRY, CDR2 SYGVKD. The CDR3 has 14 amino acids. CDR3 DNA sequence: TGTGCCATCAGTGAGGGGGGAGATCCTAACGAGCAGTACTTC. It is translated as CAISEGGDPNEQYF.

In its sample, this clonotype was seen many times. J is TRBJ2-2 and V is TRBV5-1, with 8 bases aligning to TRBD1. The J segment lost 7 bases and the V segment lost 6 bases, leaving 14 bases of the junction unmatched. CDR3 length equals 16 residues. Germline V lookup: CDR1 SGHRS, CDR2 YFSETQ. This chain's CDR3 is CASTLGAGGANGELFF. The DNA for the CDR3 is TGCGCCAGCACCCTGGGGGCAGGGGGCGCGAACGGGGAGCTGTTTTTT.

This clonotype came up many times. The chain is built from TRBV7-9 and TRBJ1-4; 7 bases agree with TRBD1. V shed 0 bases, J shed 9 bases, and the junction held 4 bases outside the gene matches. The CDR3 is 14 amino acids. The V gene's germline CDR1 is SEHNR and CDR2 FQNEAQ (reference sequence). The CDR3 is CASSLARDSQKLFF. The CDR3 nucleotides read TGTGCCAGCAGCTTAGCGCGGGACAGCCAAAAACTGTTTTTT.

Ten or more counts support this clonotype. The chain combines TRBV20-1 with TRBJ1-3; D ambiguous. The CDR3 has 13 amino acids. V was pared by 5 bases and J by 0 bases, with 8 bases between. CDR1 is DFQATT and CDR2 is SNEGSKA in the germline V gene (reference sequence). The CDR3 loop is CSASRDSGNTIYF. The CDR3, as DNA: TGCAGTGCTTCAAGAGACTCTGGAAACACCATATATTTT.